This TCR beta chain was captured in a study of blood T cell repertoires in COVID-19. At the level of the study: Acute and convalescent COVID-19 specimens originated in the United States, Italy and Spain.

Germline V lookup: CDR1 MDHEN, CDR2 SYDVKM. The CDR3 totals 18 residues. J was trimmed by 7 bases and V by 8 bases; bases with no gene match: 15. In the original analysis: Nucleated cell number was recorded as an estimate derived from reference gene primer amplification. Generated by immunoSEQ multiplex PCR, the TCRdb table keeps only in-frame clones and is missing some. V and J calls and clone size are given by that table; D and trimming were obtained from the DNA. The table has under 120,000 clones, less than 80% seen once. Sequencing used peripheral blood. The origin of this receptor is a man aged 65 to 79 with active or convalescent COVID-19. The chain carries TRBV28 and TRBJ1-6; TRBD1 matches at 12 bases. In DNA, the CDR3 is TGTGCCAGCCTCTCAACCGGGACAGGGGGCGCTTTGAATTCACCCCTCCACTTT. Protein: CASLSTGTGGALNSPLHF.